Reported below is one T cell receptor beta chain. Its antigen is still unknown. Primers for the PCR totalled 60 Vbeta and 13 Jbeta. The assay was immunoSEQ multiplex PCR, and TCRdb's table has in-frame clones only and misses some. The sample has over 100,000 clones, over 65% seen once; the top ten hold just over 2.5%. The CDR3 contains 16 residues. Germline assignment: CDR1 LNHDA and CDR2 SQIVND (reference sequence). The germline V and J ends were trimmed by 6 bases and 0 bases, with 17 bases remaining between them. This specimen belongs to a study of cytomegalovirus exposure and HLA in healthy donors. Study results and caveats: Later work showed greater clonal expansion in HLA-associated TCR beta chains than in equally common others. Presence/absence analyses assumed roughly uniform sequencing depth across donors. Later on, an analysis tied over 15,000 TCR beta sequences to HLA alleles at 0.05 false discovery rate.

This chain joins TRBV19 and TRBJ1-2, with D possibly being TRBD1 (5 bases). The TCR was taken from a middle-aged man in good health and CMV-seronegative. Sequencing was carried out using PBMCs. DNA of the CDR3: TGTGCCAGTAGCTGGACGACAGCTCCGACTAACTATGGCTACACCTTC. This codes for CASSWTTAPTNYGYTF.